Listed below are T cell receptor beta chains from one sample, sequenced in a study of CD8+ T cells in alopecia areata. Produced via immunoSEQ multiplex PCR; TCRdb's table is partial and in-frame only. The table lists tens of thousands of clones, about 80% of them singletons. Sequencing input: NKG2D-low CD8+ T cells sorted from blood. These receptors were obtained from a human donor with alopecia areata. The CDR3 runs from the conserved cysteine through the conserved F or W. Each record gives: J gene, clone size, CDR3 length, V gene, D gene, CDR3 protein, CDR3 DNA. A D gene is named only where the DNA matches it firmly. Only part of the rows carry a size: once, few, many, or a class if the clone is expanded.

>TRBJ2-2|NA|12|TRBV15|NA
CATALLAGELFF
TGTGCCACCGCTTTACTTGCCGGGGAGCTGTTTTTT
>TRBJ2-5|NA|15|TRBV7-9|TRBD1
CASSFWDRGPETQYF
TGTGCCAGCAGCTTTTGGGACAGGGGGCCAGAGACCCAGTACTTC
>TRBJ2-3|NA|15|TRBV2|NA
CASSAFGVTGDTQYF
TGTGCCAGCAGTGCCTTTGGAGTAACTGGAGATACGCAGTATTTT
>TRBJ1-1|NA|16|TRBV5-4|NA
CASSPLVGARATEAFF
TGTGCCAGCAGCCCCCTGGTGGGGGCGAGGGCCACTGAAGCTTTCTTT
>TRBJ1-1|NA|12|TRBV6-1|NA
CASSDPDSEAFF
TGTGCCAGCAGTGACCCAGACTCTGAAGCTTTCTTT
>TRBJ2-1|NA|14|TRBV4-1|NA
CASRSTGVHNEQFF
TGCGCCAGCCGCTCCACGGGAGTCCACAATGAGCAGTTCTTC
>TRBJ1-5|NA|14|TRBV28|TRBD1
CASSLGQGHQPQHF
TGTGCCAGCAGTTTGGGACAGGGACATCAGCCCCAGCATTTT
>TRBJ2-1|NA|15|TRBV7-2|TRBD2
CASSHSGGDYNEQFF
TGTGCCAGCAGCCATAGCGGGGGGGACTACAATGAGCAGTTCTTC
>TRBJ2-1|few|15|TRBV19|NA
CASSISASSYNEQFF
TGTGCCAGTAGTATTAGTGCGAGCTCCTACAATGAGCAGTTCTTC
>TRBJ2-7|NA|13|TRBV6-5|NA
CASRRDGDYEQYF
TGTGCCAGCAGAAGGGACGGAGACTACGAGCAGTACTTC
>TRBJ2-7|NA|14|TRBV29-1|NA
CSVEETGRNYEQYF
TGCAGCGTTGAAGAAACAGGCCGAAACTACGAGCAGTACTTC
>TRBJ2-3|few|15|TRBV15|NA
CATSREVRKTDTQYF
TGTGCCACCAGCAGAGAGGTACGGAAGACAGATACGCAGTATTTT
>TRBJ2-1|NA|16|TRBV14|TRBD1
CASSLVYRGLWREQFF
TGTGCCAGCAGCCTCGTTTACAGGGGATTATGGCGGGAGCAGTTCTTC
>TRBJ1-1|NA|14|TRBV5-4|NA
CASSLRDANTEAFF
TGTGCCAGCAGCTTACGGGATGCGAACACTGAAGCTTTCTTT
>TRBJ2-1|NA|16|TRBV13|TRBD2
CASSFGLAGSYNEQFF
TGTGCCAGCAGTTTCGGACTAGCGGGTTCCTACAATGAGCAGTTCTTC
>TRBJ1-2|NA|16|TRBV29-1|NA
CSVEGDLETPNYGYTF
TGCAGCGTTGAAGGAGACCTAGAAACTCCTAACTATGGCTACACCTTC